These 17 T cell receptor beta chains share one sample of origin, sequenced in a study of monozygotic twins with inflammatory bowel disease. TCRdb re-called the 5' RACE reads; one entry per CDR3 protein, DNA not given. The sample totals about 450,000 distinct CDR3 sequences. The sample taken for sequencing was blood. Receptor source: a human donor with ulcerative colitis or Crohn's disease, or a healthy co-twin of an affected twin (not recorded which).

The chain uses TRBV7-2 and TRBJ2-3; the D call from TCRdb, TRBD1, cannot be confirmed without DNA. The CDR3 runs 15 residues. The germline V gene encodes CDR1 SGHTA and CDR2 FQGNSA. The chain's CDR3 is CASSLLPPGTDTQYF.

The chain carries TRBV7-6 and TRBJ2-7; TCRdb's D gene call, TRBD2, goes unchecked for lack of DNA. The CDR3 sequence is 16 residues long. Germline CDR1 and CDR2: SGHVS and FNYEAQ. The CDR3 is CASSLGVAGGPYEQYF. Variable domain in full (rest from reference TRBV7-6 and TRBJ2-7): GAGVSQSPRYKVTKRGQDVALRCDPISGHVSLYWYRQALGQGPEFLTYFNYEAQQDKSGLPNDRFSAERPEGSISTLTIQRTEQRDSAMYRCASSLGVAGGPYEQYFGPGTRLTVT.

V usage is TRBV9 and J usage is TRBJ2-7; checking the TCRdb D call of TRBD2 is not possible without DNA. The CDR3 is 16 amino acids. Germline V lookup: CDR1 SGDLS, CDR2 YYNGEE. CDR3 residues: CASSVEGRIHGNEQYF.

V usage is TRBV5-1 and J usage is TRBJ1-2. This CDR3 is built from 13 residues. Germline CDR1 SGHRS, CDR2 YFSETQ. The CDR3 spells CASSLSWTSGYTF.

The rearrangement links TRBV18 to TRBJ1-1. In germline, CDR1 is KGHSH, CDR2 LQKENI. CDR3 length: 12 amino acids. Here the CDR3 reads CASSPNRYEAFF. Full variable domain (remainder filled in from reference TRBV18 and TRBJ1-1): NAGVMQNPRHLVRRRGQEARLRCSPMKGHSHVYWYRQLPEEGLKFMVYLQKENIIDESGMPKERFSAEFPKEGPSILRIQQVVRGDSAAYFCASSPNRYEAFFGQGTRLTVV.

V and J are TRBV29-1 and TRBJ2-1; the TRBD1 assignment by TCRdb is unverifiable without DNA. The germline CDR1 and CDR2 sequences are SQVTM and ANQGSEA. This CDR3 is 17 amino acids long. CDR3 sequence: CSVENPGQGARYNEQFF.

The rearrangement joins TRBV18 to TRBJ2-1. Germline lookup yields CDR1 KGHSH and CDR2 LQKENI. This CDR3 is 16 amino acids long. CDR3 in amino acids: CASSPLQGSSYNEQFF.

The chain joins TRBV20-1 to TRBJ1-2. The CDR3 is 12 amino acids. The germline CDR1 and CDR2 sequences are DFQATT and SNEGSKA (reference sequence). The chain's CDR3 is CSARVRDYGYTF.

The rearrangement joins TRBV9 to TRBJ2-5. This CDR3 comprises 15 residues. Germline lookup yields CDR1 SGDLS and CDR2 YYNGEE. CDR3 loop: CASSVATDYQEAQYF.

This sequence joins TRBV6-1 and TRBJ1-1; TCRdb lists TRBD1, though no DNA is available to test this call. This CDR3 has 15 amino acids. Germline CDR1 reads MNHNS; CDR2 reads SASEGT. CDR3 amino acids: CASSPPGRPLYEAFF.

V gene TRBV28 combines with J gene TRBJ2-4. Germline V gene sequence: CDR1 MDHEN, CDR2 SYDVKM. CDR3 length equals 12 residues. This CDR3 is CASSTLKNIQYF.

V gene TRBV12-5 combines with J gene TRBJ2-3. This CDR3 spans 15 amino acids. Germline assignment: CDR1 LGHNT and CDR2 FRNRAP. The CDR3 sequence is CASGSGRKPTDTQYF. Filled out from reference TRBV12-5 and TRBJ2-3, the complete variable domain reads DARVTQTPRHKVTEMGQEVTMRCQPILGHNTVFWYRQTMMQGLELLAYFRNRAPLDDSGMPKDRFSAEMPDATLATLKIQPSEPRDSAVYFCASGSGRKPTDTQYFGPGTRLTVL.

This rearrangement joins TRBV21-1 to TRBJ2-3; as DNA is missing, the TRBD1 call by TCRdb cannot be tested. TRBV21-1 is recorded as a pseudogene. This CDR3 region has 12 residues. CDR3: CASSTRPRENYF.

The genes are TRBV28 and TRBJ2-2. Per the germline V gene, CDR1 is MDHEN and CDR2 is SYDVKM. CDR3 length equals 14 residues. The CDR3 spells CASSSIANTGELFF.

The chain recombines TRBV5-1 with TRBJ2-3; TCRdb returns TRBD1, unconfirmable since there is no DNA. The CDR3 length is 13 residues. CDR1 and CDR2 from the germline V gene are SGHRS and YFSETQ. The CDR3 region is CASSSPSTDTQYF.

The rearrangement links TRBV24-1 to TRBJ2-1; with no DNA, the TCRdb D assignment of TRBD2 cannot be verified. The CDR3 covers 15 residues. The V gene's germline CDR1 is KGHDR and CDR2 SFDVKD. The CDR3 loop is CATSGGDSLSEEQFF.

V and J are TRBV6-4 and TRBJ1-1; TCRdb names TRBD1, which stays unverified in the absence of DNA. CDR3 length: 14 residues. Germline V lookup: CDR1 MRHNA, CDR2 SNTAGT. The CDR3 reads CASSAQQGNTEAFF.